This entry is about one TCR beta chain. The trim removed 7 bases at V and 5 bases at J, leaving 11 bases unmatched. CDR1 and CDR2 from the germline V gene are LNHDA and SQIVND (reference sequence). The length of the CDR3 is 15 residues. This entry belongs to a study of blood T cell repertoires in COVID-19. The data were produced by immunoSEQ multiplex PCR, yet TCRdb's version contains in-frame clones alone and is incomplete. Of hundreds of thousands of clones listed, under 95% were seen once; the top ten hold 1.5% to 2%. What was sequenced was PBMCs or T cells enriched from blood (not recorded which). This TCR derives from a woman aged 18-35 years who had recovered from COVID-19. V gene TRBV19 combines with J gene TRBJ2-3, with 8 bases that match TRBD2. CDR3 in amino acids: CASTTTGGPQDTQYF. DNA for the CDR3: TGTGCCAGTACCACGACGGGAGGGCCCCAAGATACGCAGTATTTT.